Listed here are 8 T cell receptor beta chains from one sample, sequenced in a study of CD8 T cells in ankylosing spondylitis. One entry per CDR3 protein results from TCRdb running MiXCR on the 5' RACE reads. Seen here are approximately 340,000 distinct CDR3 sequences, approximately 15% observed once, and the top ten hold 1.1%. Sequences were obtained from blood, either unsorted or a sorted T cell fraction (not recorded which). These receptors originate from a male donor with ankylosing spondylitis or in good health (not recorded which).

DNA for the CDR3: TGTGCCAGCAGCAGAGACGGATTAAGCTCCTACAATGAGCAGTTCTTC. Its protein is CASSRDGLSSYNEQFF. The gene calls are TRBV6-1 and TRBJ2-1; D is uncertain. The CDR3 spans 16 residues. Trimming left V 6 bases short and J 0 bases short, with 15 bases between. The germline V gene has CDR1 MNHNS and CDR2 SASEGT.

This clonotype was found many times. V gene TRBV5-1 combines with J gene TRBJ2-3; D is unclear. The V end was cut by 0 bases, the J end by 5 bases, with 10 bases between. CDR1 SGHRS and CDR2 YFSETQ come from the germline V gene. CDR3 length: 14 residues. In nucleotides, the CDR3 is TGCGCCAGCAGCTTGGCGGACCAACAAGATACGCAGTATTTT. Its translation is CASSLADQQDTQYF. Full variable domain (remainder filled in from reference TRBV5-1 and TRBJ2-3): KAGVTQTPRYLIKTRGQQVTLSCSPISGHRSVSWYQQTPGQGLQFLFEYFSETQRNKGNFPGRFSGRQFSNSRSEMNVSTLELGDSALYLCASSLADQQDTQYFGPGTRLTVL.

This chain uses TRBV12-3 or TRBV12-4 with TRBJ2-1; D unresolved. The CDR3 is 11 residues long. Trimming removed 10 bases from V and 8 bases from J, with 12 bases in between. The CDR3 region has the DNA TGTGCCACGGGTATGGGCTATGAGCAGTTCTTC. As protein: CATGMGYEQFF.

V is TRBV11-3 and J is TRBJ2-4, with 9 bases lining up with TRBD1. Looked up from germline, CDR1 is SGHNT and CDR2 is YENEEA. V was pared by 5 bases and J by 8 bases, with 7 bases of the junction left unmatched. The CDR3 length is 14 residues. CDR3 amino acids: CASSKQGADDIQYF. The CDR3 bases are TGTGCCAGCAGCAAACAGGGGGCTGATGACATTCAGTACTTC.

This clonotype appeared a few times. Written as DNA, the CDR3 is TGTGCCACCAGTGATCCCCGAAGGACTGGCACAGATACGCAGTATTTT. Amino acids: CATSDPRRTGTDTQYF. This chain uses TRBV24-1 with TRBJ2-3; maybe TRBD2 (5 bases). V lost 3 bases and J 1 base, leaving 13 bases between the germline ends. CDR3 length equals 16 residues. Germline CDR1 and CDR2: KGHDR and SFDVKD.

A few counts support this clonotype. The chain joins TRBV12-3 or TRBV12-4 to TRBJ1-1; no clear D gene. CDR3 length equals 12 residues. V shed 3 bases and J shed 7 bases, with 9 bases lying between them. CDR3 amino acids: CASSFRANEAFF. DNA for the CDR3: TGTGCCAGCAGTTTTCGGGCTAATGAAGCTTTCTTT.

The chain joins TRBV2 to TRBJ2-1; 9 bases are shared with TRBD2. V trimming: 1 base; J trimming: 10 bases; junction bases outside the gene matches: 14. The germline gives CDR1 SNHLY, CDR2 FYNNEI. This CDR3 region has 17 residues. Here the CDR3 DNA reads TGTGCCAGCAGTGAAGTATCTGGGCTAGCGGGATGGGAAGAGCAGTTCTTC. Translated: CASSEVSGLAGWEEQFF.

The gene calls are TRBV6-5 and TRBJ2-4, with 7 bases fitting TRBD2. CDR1 and CDR2 from the germline V gene are MNHEY and SVGAGI. This CDR3 is built from 15 residues. With V trimmed by 0 bases and J by 8 bases, 7 bases remained unmatched. CDR3 DNA sequence: TGTGCCAGCAGTTACTCGATCGGGGCGGGGGACATTCAGTACTTC. Amino acids: CASSYSIGAGDIQYF.